Listed below are T cell receptor beta chains from one sample, sequenced in a study of human T cells and chemical hapten exposure. TCRdb re-called the RACE reads through MiXCR, storing one row per CDR3 protein. The sample lists 180,000 or so distinct CDR3 sequences; roughly 15% were seen once. The material sequenced was whole blood, taken in connection with sensitization to the hapten diphenylcyclopropenone (DPC). These receptors all come from a woman in her twenties or thirties with alopecia areata. Some clones in this sample may be carry-over from other donors' samples. Both conserved end residues are part of each CDR3. D genes are given only for firm matches. Size is omitted from some rows. Given values are once, few, many or a class for expanded clones.

D gene | J gene | clone size | V gene | CDR3 protein | CDR3 DNA
- | TRBJ1-1 | few | TRBV12-3/TRBV12-4 | CASSFSGVTEAFF | TGTGCCAGCAGTTTCTCAGGGGTCACTGAAGCTTTCTTT
- | TRBJ1-3 | few | TRBV6-6 | CASSYSHEAGNTIYF | TGTGCCAGCAGTTACTCCCATGAGGCTGGAAACACCATATATTTT
- | TRBJ2-7 | - | TRBV6-5 | CASSYRRGPTYEQYF | TGTGCCAGCAGTTACCGGCGGGGGCCCACCTACGAGCAGTACTTC
- | TRBJ1-6 | - | TRBV6-6 | CASGGGESSPLHF | TGTGCCAGCGGGGGAGGCGAGAGTTCACCCCTCCACTTT
- | TRBJ1-1 | - | TRBV11-3 | CASSLGVGTEAFF | TGTGCCAGCAGCTTGGGAGTCGGCACTGAAGCTTTCTTT
- | TRBJ1-6 | - | TRBV20-1 | CSARDGARLYSPLHF | TGCAGTGCTAGAGATGGGGCCAGATTATATTCACCCCTCCACTTT
TRBD1 | TRBJ1-5 | few | TRBV7-6 | CASSQGQGVNQPQHF | TGTGCCAGCAGCCAGGGACAGGGGGTAAACCAGCCCCAGCATTTT
TRBD1 | TRBJ1-1 | many | TRBV28 | CASSGQGSNTEAFF | TGTGCCAGCAGCGGACAGGGTTCGAACACTGAAGCTTTCTTT
- | TRBJ2-5 | - | TRBV7-9 | CASSYDSPETQYF | TGTGCCAGCAGCTACGACAGTCCAGAGACCCAGTACTTC
- | TRBJ2-2 | many | TRBV7-2 | CASSSSGGTNTGELFF | TGTGCCAGCAGCTCGTCCGGAGGAACGAACACCGGGGAGCTGTTTTTT
TRBD2 | TRBJ2-2 | - | TRBV4-2 | CASSQDPPGAGGPAGELFF | TGTGCCAGCAGCCAAGATCCCCCAGGCGCGGGGGGGCCGGCCGGGGAGCTGTTTTTT
TRBD2 | TRBJ2-1 | - | TRBV20-1 | CSAHKLAGGPDEQFF | TGCAGTGCTCATAAACTAGCGGGAGGGCCCGATGAGCAGTTCTTC
TRBD1 | TRBJ1-6 | many | TRBV12-3/TRBV12-4 | CASSPGTGGPLHF | TGTGCCAGCAGTCCCGGGACAGGGGGGCCCCTCCACTTT
TRBD1 | TRBJ2-7 | few | TRBV20-1 | CSAGDSPYEQYF | TGCAGTGCTGGGGACAGCCCCTACGAGCAGTACTTC
- | TRBJ2-1 | few | TRBV4-3 | CASSQDFRSVYNEQFF | TGCGCCAGCAGCCAAGATTTTAGAAGTGTCTACAATGAGCAGTTCTTC
- | TRBJ1-2 | few | TRBV4-3 | CASSQDRGNYGYTF | TGCGCCAGCAGCCAAGATCGGGGCAACTATGGCTACACCTTC
- | TRBJ2-1 | - | TRBV4-3 | CASSQDGGAASYNEQFF | TGCGCCAGCAGCCAAGATGGGGGGGCCGCATCCTACAATGAGCAGTTCTTC
TRBD2 | TRBJ2-1 | few | TRBV4-1 | CASSREGLAGEDEQFF | TGCGCCAGCAGCCGGGAGGGACTAGCGGGAGAGGATGAGCAGTTCTTC
- | TRBJ2-1 | - | TRBV29-1 | CSVDAGQSSYNEQFF | TGCAGCGTTGATGCGGGCCAGAGCTCCTACAATGAGCAGTTCTTC
- | TRBJ2-1 | few | TRBV6-2/TRBV6-3 | CASRVQWRVEVHNEQFF | TGTGCCAGCCGGGTACAATGGAGGGTGGAGGTACACAATGAGCAGTTCTTC
- | TRBJ2-2 | - | TRBV7-3 | CASSFGGPIFTGELFF | TGTGCCAGCAGCTTTGGCGGGCCAATATTCACCGGGGAGCTGTTTTTT
- | TRBJ2-4 | few | TRBV28 | CASSFGRGEDIQYF | TGTGCCAGCAGCTTCGGCAGGGGGGAGGACATTCAGTACTTC
- | TRBJ1-1 | - | TRBV5-1 | CASSFAGIDTEAFF | TGCGCCAGCAGCTTCGCGGGTATTGACACTGAAGCTTTCTTT
TRBD1 | TRBJ1-2 | many | TRBV25-1 | CASSTGGGGYGYTF | TGTGCCAGCAGCACAGGGGGGGGTGGATATGGCTACACCTTC
- | TRBJ2-7 | - | TRBV9 | CASSVAPAASYEQYF | TGTGCCAGCAGCGTAGCCCCCGCGGCCTCCTACGAGCAGTACTTC
- | TRBJ1-1 | - | TRBV3-1 | CASSQAGEAFF | TGTGCCAGCAGCCAAGCAGGGGAAGCTTTCTTT
- | TRBJ2-2 | - | TRBV7-2 | CASSLEGLSTGELFF | TGTGCCAGCAGCTTAGAGGGACTGAGCACCGGGGAGCTGTTTTTT
- | TRBJ1-5 | few | TRBV19 | CASSITTAALNQPQHF | TGTGCCAGTAGCATAACGACAGCAGCTTTGAATCAGCCCCAGCATTTT
TRBD2 | TRBJ2-7 | once | TRBV7-2 | CASSLGGGADYEQYF | TGTGCCAGCAGCTTAGGCGGGGGGGCCGACTACGAGCAGTACTTC
TRBD2 | TRBJ2-7 | - | TRBV28 | CASSHLAGGRNGHEQYF | TGTGCCAGCAGCCACCTAGCGGGAGGCCGTAACGGACACGAGCAGTACTTC
TRBD1 | TRBJ1-4 | few | TRBV5-1 | CASSSGTGREKLFF | TGCGCCAGCAGCTCCGGGACAGGCCGTGAAAAACTGTTTTTT
TRBD2 | TRBJ2-1 | few | TRBV7-9 | CASSQAHGGGASEQFF | TGTGCCAGCAGCCAAGCTCATGGCGGGGGGGCGAGTGAGCAGTTCTTC
- | TRBJ1-1 | - | TRBV20-1 | CSAGQGSGNTEAFF | TGCAGTGCTGGCCAGGGGTCAGGGAACACTGAAGCTTTCTTT
- | TRBJ1-1 | many | TRBV14 | CASSLRHMNTEAFF | TGTGCCAGCAGCCTGCGCCACATGAACACTGAAGCTTTCTTT
- | TRBJ1-1 | - | TRBV30 | CAWSVRLGNTEAFF | TGTGCCTGGAGTGTACGTTTGGGGAACACTGAAGCTTTCTTT
- | TRBJ2-2 | - | TRBV7-6 | CASSLELHTGELFF | TGTGCCAGCAGCTTAGAATTACACACCGGGGAGCTGTTTTTT
- | TRBJ1-5 | few | TRBV7-8 | CASGRYSNQPQHF | TGTGCCAGCGGCAGGTATAGCAATCAGCCCCAGCATTTT
- | TRBJ2-3 | - | TRBV7-2 | CASRTTPDTQYF | TGTGCCAGCAGAACCACCCCAGATACGCAGTATTTT
- | TRBJ2-7 | few | TRBV28 | CASSRGRSSYEQYF | TGTGCCAGCAGCCGCGGACGTAGCTCCTACGAGCAGTACTTC
- | TRBJ2-3 | few | TRBV3-1 | CASSQGRGPQPQYF | TGTGCCAGCAGCCAAGGCCGGGGGCCCCAGCCGCAGTATTTT
- | TRBJ2-2 | many | TRBV7-2 | CASSSREAGELFF | TGTGCCAGCAGCTCTAGGGAGGCCGGGGAGCTGTTTTTT
TRBD2 | TRBJ2-3 | - | TRBV4-1 | CASSQAGTSGYSTDTQYF | TGCGCCAGCAGCCAAGCCGGGACTAGCGGGTACAGCACAGATACGCAGTATTTT
- | TRBJ1-6 | - | TRBV5-1 | CASSSTGPYNSPLHF | TGCGCCAGCAGCTCGACAGGCCCCTATAATTCACCCCTCCACTTT
- | TRBJ1-3 | few | TRBV20-1 | CSVPDPGSGNTIYF | TGCAGTGTTCCCGACCCAGGCTCTGGAAACACCATATATTTT
TRBD2 | TRBJ2-7 | - | TRBV2 | CASSEGGTSRTYEQYF | TGTGCCAGCAGTGAGGGGGGGACTAGCCGTACCTACGAGCAGTACTTC
- | TRBJ1-1 | few | TRBV29-1 | CSVGGQREAFF | TGCAGCGTTGGCGGGCAGCGTGAAGCTTTCTTT
TRBD1 | TRBJ1-6 | - | TRBV27 | CASSLSGGLNSPLHF | TGTGCCAGCAGTTTATCAGGGGGCCTAAATTCACCCCTCCACTTT
TRBD2 | TRBJ2-2 | few | TRBV4-3 | CASSQIQLAEYTGELFF | TGCGCCAGCAGCCAAATCCAACTAGCGGAGTACACCGGGGAGCTGTTTTTT
- | TRBJ1-1 | many | TRBV20-1 | CSARTANTEAFF | TGCAGTGCACGGACAGCTAACACTGAAGCTTTCTTT
TRBD2 | TRBJ2-1 | - | TRBV18 | CASSPIAGVSDEQFF | TGTGCCAGCTCACCAATAGCGGGAGTAAGCGATGAGCAGTTCTTC
- | TRBJ1-2 | - | TRBV6-1 | CASSETNYGYTF | TGTGCCAGCAGTGAGACTAACTATGGCTACACCTTC
- | TRBJ2-2 | - | TRBV7-3 | CASSPLGGPRELFF | TGTGCCAGCAGTCCCCTGGGGGGGCCGCGGGAGCTGTTTTTT
- | TRBJ1-3 | - | TRBV4-3 | CASSQDRNSGNTIYF | TGCGCCAGCAGCCAAGACCGCAACTCTGGAAACACCATATATTTT